Measured by frequency, the clone carrying this T cell receptor (beta chain) is medium-sized. Its antigen is currently unknown. TRB was amplified by touch-down multiplex PCR, primer pools A and B combined. TCRdb re-called the multiplex PCR reads and gives one entry per CDR3 protein, without DNA. The record lists about 4,300 distinct CDR3 sequences, of which the ten most abundant hold around 20%. This entry is derived from a study of T cell clusters in autoimmune cytopenias. Some 34,000 genome equivalents of blood DNA were amplified for TRB. The CDR3 length is 13 residues. General study results and limits: Physiological T cell clusters of healthy donors were apparently absent in primary autoimmune cytopenia patients. The T cell clusters came from computational analysis alone and lack functional validation.

The sample comprised peripheral blood. The TCR comes from a human donor with an autoimmune cytopenia or autoimmune hepatitis (not recorded which). V and J are TRBV12-3 or TRBV12-4 and TRBJ2-1; TCRdb lists TRBD1, though no DNA is available to test this call. This CDR3 reads CATSLTRVSEQFF.